Each of the 18 T cell receptor beta chains below was sequenced from the same sample in a study of chemoradiotherapy in HPV16-positive cancers (dated by TCRdb to 2021 to 2024). Library preparation used the immunoSEQ multiplex PCR assay. Held by TCRdb, this immuneACCESS table contains in-frame sequences only and omits some clones. Under half of the omission traces to an unresolved V gene where checked; the cause of the rest is unknown. A total of tens of thousands of clones appear in this sample, 80% to 90% of them only once. More than 3% of the sample comes from the top ten. The source was blood, collected from a patient who underwent chemoradiotherapy. Source of these receptors: a human donor with HPV-associated anogenital cancer.

The V gene is TRBV19, the J gene TRBJ1-4, with D perhaps TRBD1 (5 bases). Trimming cost V 3 bases and J 5 bases, with 16 bases left between them. Looked up from germline, CDR1 is LNHDA and CDR2 is SQIVND (reference sequence). The CDR3 has 16 residues. The CDR3 DNA is TGTGCCAGTAGTATGGCGGGGCAGGGAACGAATGAAAAACTGTTTTTT. This codes for CASSMAGQGTNEKLFF.

The V call is TRBV4-3, the J call TRBJ1-6, with TRBD1 matching over 7 bases. This CDR3 region has 14 residues. Trimming at V came to 4 bases and at J to 5 bases, leaving 2 bases not matched to a gene. Germline lookup yields CDR1 LGHNA and CDR2 YSLEER. This CDR3 is CASSRDRDNSPLHF. The CDR3, as DNA: TGCGCCAGCAGCCGAGACAGGGATAATTCACCCCTCCACTTT.

The chain uses TRBV9 and TRBJ2-5, with 7 bases lining up with TRBD2. This CDR3 comprises 14 residues. J was trimmed by 3 bases and V by 0 bases; bases with no gene match: 2. CDR1 SGDLS and CDR2 YYNGEE come from the germline V gene. CDR3 nucleotides: TGTGCCAGCAGCGTAGGGGCGGGGGAAGAGACCCAGTACTTC. It is translated as CASSVGAGEETQYF.

J is TRBJ1-1 and V is TRBV5-4; D uncertain. The germline V gene encodes CDR1 SGHNT and CDR2 YYREEE (reference sequence). The CDR3 extends over 14 amino acids. The V end was cut by 2 bases, the J end by 1 base, with 9 bases between. Here the CDR3 reads CASSLNHKNTEAFF. The CDR3 bases are TGTGCCAGCAGCTTAAACCACAAGAACACTGAAGCTTTCTTT.

The chain employs TRBV4-3 and TRBJ2-7; 9 bases map to TRBD1. V lost 0 bases to trimming and J lost 3 bases; unmatched junction nucleotides: 3. CDR3 length: 15 residues. Germline V gene data show CDR1 as LGHNA and CDR2 as YSLEER. CDR3 in DNA: TGCGCCAGCAGCCAAGAGACAGGGGGGTACTACGAGCAGTACTTC. Translated: CASSQETGGYYEQYF.

The genes are TRBV5-6 and TRBJ2-1, with 16 bases fitting TRBD2. With V trimmed by 4 bases and J by 7 bases, 5 bases remained unmatched. Germline CDR1 and CDR2: SGHDT and YYEEEE. CDR3 length: 16 residues. The CDR3 protein is CASSQGTSGGANEQFF. Written as DNA, the CDR3 is TGTGCCAGCAGCCAAGGGACTAGCGGGGGGGCGAATGAGCAGTTCTTC.

V is TRBV5-1 and J is TRBJ2-3; D unresolved. The CDR3 spans 14 residues. V lost 0 bases to trimming and J lost 3 bases, with 8 bases between them. Per the germline V gene, CDR1 is SGHRS and CDR2 is YFSETQ. CDR3 region: CASSLEVGTDTQYF. The CDR3 bases are TGCGCCAGCAGCTTGGAAGTAGGGACAGATACGCAGTATTTT.

The chain recombines TRBV10-1 with TRBJ2-2, with D unclear. The CDR3 contains 12 residues. Germline values: CDR1 WNHNN, CDR2 SYGVQD (reference sequence). The germline V and J ends were trimmed by 0 bases and 6 bases, with 2 bases remaining between them. The CDR3 DNA is TGCGCCAGCAGTGAGTCGTCCGGGGAGCTGTTTTTT. This translates into CASSESSGELFF.

The chain uses TRBV7-2 and TRBJ1-2, with 10 bases fitting TRBD1. CDR3 length: 16 amino acids. CDR1 and CDR2 from the germline V gene are SGHTA and FQGNSA. Trimming took 4 bases from V and 1 from J; bases not matched to a gene: 6. CDR3 protein: CASSSPRDRGNYGYTF. CDR3 coding DNA: TGTGCCAGCAGCTCACCCCGGGACAGGGGTAACTATGGCTACACCTTC.

The CDR3, as DNA: TGCGCCAGCAGCATCGACAGGGATCGCTACGAGCAGTACTTC. Its protein is CASSIDRDRYEQYF. The chain links TRBV5-1 to TRBJ2-7; 7 bases map to TRBD1. This CDR3 spans 14 amino acids. V was pared by 4 bases and J by 3 bases, with 7 bases of the junction left unmatched. Germline V gene sequence: CDR1 SGHRS, CDR2 YFSETQ.

The chain couples TRBV6-5 to TRBJ1-5, with 7 bases that match TRBD1. The J segment lost 7 bases and the V segment lost 6 bases, leaving 12 bases of the junction unmatched. Per the germline V gene, CDR1 is MNHEY and CDR2 is SVGAGI. The CDR3 has 15 residues. CDR3 coding DNA: TGTGCCAGCAGGGAGGGGGCAGGTCGAGGGCAGCCCCAGCATTTT. Translated: CASREGAGRGQPQHF.

This sequence joins TRBV7-9 and TRBJ2-1, with 7 nucleotides matching TRBD1. CDR3 length: 13 amino acids. V shed 3 bases, J shed 4 bases, and the junction held 0 bases outside the gene matches. The germline CDR1 and CDR2 sequences are SEHNR and FQNEAQ (reference sequence). CDR3 loop: CASSLGQYNEQFF. DNA of the CDR3: TGTGCCAGCAGCTTGGGACAGTACAATGAGCAGTTCTTC. The full variable domain, rest sourced from reference TRBV7-9 and TRBJ2-1, is DTGVSQNPRHKITKRGQNVTFRCDPISEHNRLYWYRQTLGQGPEFLTYFQNEAQLEKSRLLSDRFSAERPKGSFSTLEIQRTEQGDSAMYLCASSLGQYNEQFFGPGTRLTVL.

The chain is built from TRBV9 and TRBJ2-3, with TRBD1 matching over 10 bases. With V trimmed by 4 bases and J by 0 bases, 11 bases remained unmatched. The germline V gene has CDR1 SGDLS and CDR2 YYNGEE. The CDR3 contains 18 residues. The CDR3 reads CASSFTGTGVRSTDTQYF. Here the CDR3 DNA reads TGTGCCAGCAGCTTCACCGGGACAGGGGTTAGGAGCACAGATACGCAGTATTTT.

V gene TRBV4-3 combines with J gene TRBJ1-1; 7 nucleotides line up with TRBD1. The CDR3 totals 15 residues. V shed 6 bases and J 1 base; nucleotides not matched to a gene: 8. Germline-derived CDR1 and CDR2 are LGHNA and YSLEER. The CDR3 coding sequence is TGCGCCAGCAGGCCAGGGGGGGCCGGGAACACTGAAGCTTTCTTT. Amino acids: CASRPGGAGNTEAFF.

This clone was picked up one time. The CDR3 reads CASSFRGYEQYF. The DNA for the CDR3 is TGTGCCAGCAGTTTCAGGGGCTACGAGCAGTACTTC. The gene calls are TRBV6-6 and TRBJ2-7, with D perhaps TRBD1 (6 bases). Germline V gene data show CDR1 as MNHNY and CDR2 as SVGAGI (reference sequence). The CDR3 runs to 12 residues. The ends were cut back, 4 bases at V and 3 bases at J, with 7 bases in the middle.

This sequence joins TRBV2 and TRBJ1-1, with D perhaps TRBD1 (6 bases). Deletions cut 6 bases from V and 0 bases from J, with 8 bases between. This CDR3 has 13 amino acids. Germline assignment: CDR1 SNHLY and CDR2 FYNNEI. CDR3 in amino acids: CASRGQMNTEAFF. As DNA, the CDR3 is TGTGCCAGCAGGGGACAAATGAACACTGAAGCTTTCTTT.

Here the CDR3 DNA reads TGTGCCAGCAGTTACGGGGTAGGGAATCAGCCCCAGCATTTT. Translating it yields CASSYGVGNQPQHF. The rearrangement links TRBV6-5 to TRBJ1-5; D unresolved. This CDR3 is built from 14 residues. CDR1 is MNHEY, CDR2 SVGAGI, per germline. Trimming left V 2 bases short and J 4 bases short, with 9 bases between.

In its sample, this clone was seen once. The J gene is TRBJ1-2, the V gene TRBV9; no firm D call. This CDR3 has 14 amino acids. CDR1 SGDLS and CDR2 YYNGEE come from the germline V gene. The V and J ends lost 0 bases and 2 bases respectively, with 8 bases between them. CDR3 DNA sequence: TGTGCCAGCAGCGTAGAAACGGGGAACTATGGCTACACCTTC. Protein sequence: CASSVETGNYGYTF.